This T cell receptor (beta chain) derives from a study of T-cell memory formation after mild COVID-19. Study overall: TCR clusters showed largely donor specificity. Study outcomes and limitations: The authors left the SARS-CoV-2 specificity of second-wave clones peaking on day 37 unconfirmed.

This CDR3 is built from 17 residues. The V gene's germline CDR1 is DFQATT and CDR2 SNEGSKA (reference sequence). V lost 1 base and J lost 2, with 20 bases in between. This clonotype was seen many times. Antigen unknown. TCRdb re-called the 5' RACE reads with MiXCR, one entry per CDR3 protein. The data show just over 50,000 distinct CDR3 sequences, approximately 9% seen once. This TCR was sampled from an adult woman who had mild COVID-19 (a few samples of this study predate the infection). Cell type and time point are not known. Sample: PBMCs or a T cell subset sorted from them (not recorded which). The rearrangement joins TRBV20-1 to TRBJ2-5; maybe TRBD2 (5 bases). The CDR3 DNA sequence: TGCAGTGCTAGAGCCCCCACCGTCATGCGGGTGCAAGAGACCCAGTACTTC. Translating gives CSARAPTVMRVQETQYF.